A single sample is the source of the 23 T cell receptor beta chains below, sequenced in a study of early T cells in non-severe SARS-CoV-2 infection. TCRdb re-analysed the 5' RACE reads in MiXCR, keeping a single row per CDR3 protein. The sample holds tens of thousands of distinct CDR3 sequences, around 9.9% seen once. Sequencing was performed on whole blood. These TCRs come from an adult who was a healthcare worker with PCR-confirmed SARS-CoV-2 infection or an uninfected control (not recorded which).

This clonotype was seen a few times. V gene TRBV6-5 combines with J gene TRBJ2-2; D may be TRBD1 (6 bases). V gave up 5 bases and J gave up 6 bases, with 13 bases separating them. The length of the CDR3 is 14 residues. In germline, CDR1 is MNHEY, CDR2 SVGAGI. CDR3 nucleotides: TGTGCCAGCAGTATTCGCAGGGGAGCCGGGGAGCTGTTTTTT. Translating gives CASSIRRGAGELFF.

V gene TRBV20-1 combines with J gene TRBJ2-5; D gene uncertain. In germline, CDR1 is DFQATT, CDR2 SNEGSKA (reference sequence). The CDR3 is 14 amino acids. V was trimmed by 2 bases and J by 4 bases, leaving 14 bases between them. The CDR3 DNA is TGCAGTGCTAGAAGATCTGGTTCCGGAGAGACCCAGTACTTC. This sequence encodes CSARRSGSGETQYF.

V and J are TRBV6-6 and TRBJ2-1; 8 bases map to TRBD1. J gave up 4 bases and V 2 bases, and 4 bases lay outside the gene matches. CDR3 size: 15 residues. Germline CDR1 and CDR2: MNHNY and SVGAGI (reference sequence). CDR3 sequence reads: CASSYPNRGYNEQFF. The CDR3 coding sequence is TGTGCCAGCAGTTACCCGAACAGGGGGTACAATGAGCAGTTCTTC.

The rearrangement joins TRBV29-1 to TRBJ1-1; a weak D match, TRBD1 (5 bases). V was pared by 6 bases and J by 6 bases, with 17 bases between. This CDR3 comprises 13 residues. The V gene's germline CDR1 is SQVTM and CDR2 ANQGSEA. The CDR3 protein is CSVFDSDGAEAFF. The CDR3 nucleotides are TGCAGCGTCTTCGACAGTGACGGAGCTGAAGCTTTCTTT.

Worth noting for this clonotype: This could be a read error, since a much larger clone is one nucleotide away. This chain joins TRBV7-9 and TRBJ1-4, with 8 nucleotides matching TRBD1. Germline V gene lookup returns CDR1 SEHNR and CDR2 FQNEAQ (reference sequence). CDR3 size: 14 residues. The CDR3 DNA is TGTGCCAGCAGCTCAACAGGGGGTAATGAAAAACTGGTTTTT. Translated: CASSSTGGNEKLVF.

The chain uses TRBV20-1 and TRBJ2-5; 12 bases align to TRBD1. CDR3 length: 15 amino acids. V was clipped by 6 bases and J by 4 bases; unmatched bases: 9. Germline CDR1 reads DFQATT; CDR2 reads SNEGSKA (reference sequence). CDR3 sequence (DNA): TGCAGTGCCCGCCCCGGGGACAGGGGGCGAGAGACCCAGTACTTC. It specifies CSARPGDRGRETQYF.

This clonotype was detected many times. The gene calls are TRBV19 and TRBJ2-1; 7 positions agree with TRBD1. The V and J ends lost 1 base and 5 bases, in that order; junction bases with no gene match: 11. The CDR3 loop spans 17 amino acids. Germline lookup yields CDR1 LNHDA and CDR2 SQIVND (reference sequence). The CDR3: CASSIGFRGQLHNEQFF. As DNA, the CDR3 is TGTGCCAGTAGTATAGGATTCAGGGGACAGCTCCACAATGAGCAGTTCTTC.

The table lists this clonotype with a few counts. DNA for the CDR3: TGTGCCAGCAGTACGGGACAGGGGGGTGGCTACACCTTC. Amino acid sequence: CASSTGQGGGYTF. The J gene is TRBJ1-2, the V gene TRBV12-3 or TRBV12-4; 11 positions agree with TRBD1. J gave up 7 bases and V 5 bases, and 3 bases lay outside the gene matches. The CDR3 runs 13 residues.

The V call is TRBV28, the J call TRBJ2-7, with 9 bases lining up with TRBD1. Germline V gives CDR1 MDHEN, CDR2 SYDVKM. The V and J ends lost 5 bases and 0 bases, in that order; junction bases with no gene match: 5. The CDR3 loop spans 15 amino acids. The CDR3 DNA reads TGTGCCAGCAGTCTAGGGACAGGGACCTCCTACGAGCAGTACTTC. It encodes CASSLGTGTSYEQYF.

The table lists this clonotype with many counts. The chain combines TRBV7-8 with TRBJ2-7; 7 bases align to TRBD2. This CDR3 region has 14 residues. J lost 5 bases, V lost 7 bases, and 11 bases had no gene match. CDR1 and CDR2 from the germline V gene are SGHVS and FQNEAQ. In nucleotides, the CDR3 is TGTGCCAGCAAGCAAGGACTAGGGAGGAACGAGCAGTACTTC. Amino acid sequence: CASKQGLGRNEQYF.

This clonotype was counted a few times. In DNA, the CDR3 is TGTGCCAGCAGCTTAGTACTTGCCGAGACCCAGTACTTC. Amino acid sequence: CASSLVLAETQYF. The rearrangement joins TRBV7-9 to TRBJ2-5; D gene unclear. V was shortened by 1 base and J by 5 bases, with 8 bases between the two germline ends. Looked up from germline, CDR1 is SEHNR and CDR2 is FQNEAQ (reference sequence). This CDR3 has 13 residues.

The CDR3 nucleotides read TGCAGTGCTAGGGTGGATACCTCATCAGATACGCAGTATTTT. Translating gives CSARVDTSSDTQYF. The chain joins TRBV20-1 to TRBJ2-3; D not certain. The germline CDR1 and CDR2 sequences are DFQATT and SNEGSKA (reference sequence). The CDR3 is 14 residues long. V lost 3 bases and J 4 bases, leaving 14 bases between the germline ends.

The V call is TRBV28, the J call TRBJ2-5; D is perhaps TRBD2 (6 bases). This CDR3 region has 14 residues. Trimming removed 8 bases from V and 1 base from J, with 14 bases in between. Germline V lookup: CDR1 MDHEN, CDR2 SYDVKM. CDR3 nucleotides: TGTGCCAGCGAAAGACTAGACGCCCAAGAGACCCAGTACTTC. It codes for CASERLDAQETQYF.

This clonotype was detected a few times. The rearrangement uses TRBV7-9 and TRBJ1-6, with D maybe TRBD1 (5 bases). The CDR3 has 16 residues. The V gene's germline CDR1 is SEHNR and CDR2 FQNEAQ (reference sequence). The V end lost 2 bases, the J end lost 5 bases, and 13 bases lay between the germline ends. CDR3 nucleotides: TGTGCCAGCAGCTTAAACTCGGGACCCGATAATTCACCCCTCCACTTT. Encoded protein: CASSLNSGPDNSPLHF.

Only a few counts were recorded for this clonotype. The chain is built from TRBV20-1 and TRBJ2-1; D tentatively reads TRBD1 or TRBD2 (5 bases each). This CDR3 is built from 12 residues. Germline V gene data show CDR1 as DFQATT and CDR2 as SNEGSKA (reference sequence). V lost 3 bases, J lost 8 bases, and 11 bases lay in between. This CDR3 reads CSASGTRDEQFF. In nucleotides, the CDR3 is TGCAGTGCTAGTGGGACCCGGGATGAGCAGTTCTTC.

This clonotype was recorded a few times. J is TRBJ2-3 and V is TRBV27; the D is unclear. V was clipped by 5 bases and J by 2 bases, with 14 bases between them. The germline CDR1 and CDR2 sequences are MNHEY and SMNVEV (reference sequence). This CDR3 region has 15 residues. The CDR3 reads CASSLGKAYTDTQYF. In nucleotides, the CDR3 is TGTGCCAGCAGTCTCGGAAAGGCTTACACAGATACGCAGTATTTT.

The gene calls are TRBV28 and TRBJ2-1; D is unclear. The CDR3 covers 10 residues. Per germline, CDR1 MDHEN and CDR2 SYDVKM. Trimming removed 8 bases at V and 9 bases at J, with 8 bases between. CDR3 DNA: TGTGCCAGCGGCCCCCGTGAGCAGTTCTTC. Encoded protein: CASGPREQFF.

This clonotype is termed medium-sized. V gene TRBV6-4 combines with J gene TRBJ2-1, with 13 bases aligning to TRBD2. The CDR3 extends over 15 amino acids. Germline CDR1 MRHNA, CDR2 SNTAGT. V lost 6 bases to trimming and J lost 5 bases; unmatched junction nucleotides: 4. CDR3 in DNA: TGTGCCAGCAGCGCTGGGACTAGCGGGAACAATGAGCAGTTCTTC. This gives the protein CASSAGTSGNNEQFF.

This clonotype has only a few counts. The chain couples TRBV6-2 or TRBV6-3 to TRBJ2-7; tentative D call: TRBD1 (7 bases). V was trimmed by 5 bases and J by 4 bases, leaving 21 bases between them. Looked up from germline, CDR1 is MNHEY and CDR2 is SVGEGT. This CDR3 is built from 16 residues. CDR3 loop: CASSGGTAPHVYEQYF. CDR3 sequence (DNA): TGTGCCAGCAGTGGCGGGACAGCTCCTCATGTTTACGAGCAGTACTTC.

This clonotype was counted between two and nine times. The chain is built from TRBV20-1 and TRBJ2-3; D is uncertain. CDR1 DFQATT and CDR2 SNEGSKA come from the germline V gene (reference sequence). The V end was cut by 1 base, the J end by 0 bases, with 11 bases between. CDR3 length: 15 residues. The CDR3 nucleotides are TGCAGTGCTAGAGCCCCCACCGTTAGCACAGATACGCAGTATTTT. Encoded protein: CSARAPTVSTDTQYF.

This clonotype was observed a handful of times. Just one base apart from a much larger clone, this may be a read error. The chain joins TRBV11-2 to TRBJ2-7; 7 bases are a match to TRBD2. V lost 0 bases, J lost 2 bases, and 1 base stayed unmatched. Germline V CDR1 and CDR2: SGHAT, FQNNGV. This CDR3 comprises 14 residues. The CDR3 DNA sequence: TGTGCCAGCAGCTTAGACGGGGGGACCTACGAGCAGTACTTC. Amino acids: CASSLDGGTYEQYF. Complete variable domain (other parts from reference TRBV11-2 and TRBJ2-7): EAGVAQSPRYKIIEKRQSVAFWCNPISGHATLYWYQQILGQGPKLLIQFQNNGVVDDSQLPKDRFSAERLKGVDSTLKIQPAKLEDSAVYLCASSLDGGTYEQYFGPGTRLTVT.

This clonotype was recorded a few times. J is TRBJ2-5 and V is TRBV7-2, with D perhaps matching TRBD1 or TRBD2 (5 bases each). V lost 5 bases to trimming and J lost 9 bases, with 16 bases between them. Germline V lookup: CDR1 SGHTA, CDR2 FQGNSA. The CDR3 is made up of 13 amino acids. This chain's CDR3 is CASSPEGVGAQYF. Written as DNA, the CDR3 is TGTGCCAGCAGCCCAGAAGGGGTGGGGGCCCAGTACTTC.

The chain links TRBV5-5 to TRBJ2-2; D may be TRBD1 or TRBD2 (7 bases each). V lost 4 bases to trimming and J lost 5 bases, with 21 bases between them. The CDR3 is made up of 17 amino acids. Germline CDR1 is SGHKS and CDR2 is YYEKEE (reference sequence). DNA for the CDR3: TGTGCCAGCAGCCCGGCCGGGGGGACAGCTCTTACCGGGGAGCTGTTTTTT. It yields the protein CASSPAGGTALTGELFF. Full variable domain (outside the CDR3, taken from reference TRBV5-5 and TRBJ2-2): DAGVTQSPTHLIKTRGQQVTLRCSPISGHKSVSWYQQVLGQGPQFIFQYYEKEERGRGNFPDRFSARQFPNYSSELNVNALLLGDSALYLCASSPAGGTALTGELFFGEGSRLTVL.